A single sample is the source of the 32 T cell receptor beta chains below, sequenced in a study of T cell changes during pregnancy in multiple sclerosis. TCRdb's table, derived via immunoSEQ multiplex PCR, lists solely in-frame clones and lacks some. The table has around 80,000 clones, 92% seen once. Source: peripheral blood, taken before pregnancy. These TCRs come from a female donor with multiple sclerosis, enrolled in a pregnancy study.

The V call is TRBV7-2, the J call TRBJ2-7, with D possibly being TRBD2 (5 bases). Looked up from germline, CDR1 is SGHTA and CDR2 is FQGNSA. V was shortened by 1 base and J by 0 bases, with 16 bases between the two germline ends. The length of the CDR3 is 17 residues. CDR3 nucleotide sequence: TGTGCCAGCAGCTTAGATTGGCTAGCCGCCGGCTCCTACGAGCAGTACTTC. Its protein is CASSLDWLAAGSYEQYF.

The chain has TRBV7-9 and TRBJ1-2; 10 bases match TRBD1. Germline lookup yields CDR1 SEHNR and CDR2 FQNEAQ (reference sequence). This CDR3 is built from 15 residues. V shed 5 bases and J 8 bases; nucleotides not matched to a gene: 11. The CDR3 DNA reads TGTGCCAGCAGCGGCCGGGACAGGGGCCTTAGGGGCTACACCTTC. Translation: CASSGRDRGLRGYTF.

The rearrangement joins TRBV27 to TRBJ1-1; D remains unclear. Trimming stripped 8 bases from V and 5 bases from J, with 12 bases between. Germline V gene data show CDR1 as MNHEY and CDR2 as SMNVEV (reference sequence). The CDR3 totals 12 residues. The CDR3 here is CASVNGVTEAFF. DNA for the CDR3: TGTGCCAGCGTGAACGGGGTGACTGAAGCTTTCTTT.

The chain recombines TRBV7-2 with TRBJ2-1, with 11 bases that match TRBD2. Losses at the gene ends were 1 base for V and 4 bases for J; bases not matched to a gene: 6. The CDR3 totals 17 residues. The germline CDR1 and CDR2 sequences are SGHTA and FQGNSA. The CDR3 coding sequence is TGTGCCAGCAGCTTAGAGGGTAGCGGGGGGGTGTACAATGAGCAGTTCTTC. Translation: CASSLEGSGGVYNEQFF. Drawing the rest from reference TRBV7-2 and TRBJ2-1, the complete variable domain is GAGVSQSPSNKVTEKGKDVELRCDPISGHTALYWYRQSLGQGLEFLIYFQGNSAPDKSGLPSDRFSAERTGGSVSTLTIQRTQQEDSAVYLCASSLEGSGGVYNEQFFGPGTRLTVL.

The CDR3 sequence: CASSPMGGPVTDTQYF. CDR3 nucleotides: TGTGCCAGCAGCCCAATGGGAGGGCCAGTCACAGATACGCAGTATTTT. The V call is TRBV27, the J call TRBJ2-3, with TRBD2 identical over 7 bases. The J segment lost 2 bases and the V segment lost 6 bases, leaving 11 bases of the junction unmatched. The CDR3 has 16 amino acids. CDR1 MNHEY and CDR2 SMNVEV come from the germline V gene (reference sequence).

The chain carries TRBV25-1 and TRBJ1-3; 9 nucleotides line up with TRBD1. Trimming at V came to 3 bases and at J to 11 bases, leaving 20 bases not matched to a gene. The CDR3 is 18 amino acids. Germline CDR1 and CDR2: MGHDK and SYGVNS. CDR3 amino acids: CASSEFFARTGDNSAIYF. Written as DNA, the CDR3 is TGTGCCAGCAGTGAGTTTTTTGCGCGGACAGGGGATAATAGTGCCATATATTTT.

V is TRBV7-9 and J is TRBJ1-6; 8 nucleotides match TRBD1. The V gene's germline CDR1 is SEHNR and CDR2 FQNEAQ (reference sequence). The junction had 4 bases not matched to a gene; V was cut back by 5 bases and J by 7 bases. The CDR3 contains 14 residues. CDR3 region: CASSIDRGNSPLHF. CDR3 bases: TGTGCCAGCAGCATCGACAGGGGAAATTCACCCCTCCACTTT.

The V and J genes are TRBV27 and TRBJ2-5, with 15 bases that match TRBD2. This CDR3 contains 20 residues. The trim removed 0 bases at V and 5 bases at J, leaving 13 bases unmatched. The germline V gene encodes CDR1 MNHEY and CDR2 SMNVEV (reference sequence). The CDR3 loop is CASSLSPGLAGGGVRETQYF. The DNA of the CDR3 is TGTGCCAGCAGTTTATCTCCGGGACTAGCGGGGGGAGGGGTTCGGGAGACCCAGTACTTC.

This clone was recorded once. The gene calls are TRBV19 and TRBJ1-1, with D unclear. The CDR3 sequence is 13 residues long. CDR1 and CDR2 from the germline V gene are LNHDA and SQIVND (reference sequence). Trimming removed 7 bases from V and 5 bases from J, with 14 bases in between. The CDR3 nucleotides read TGTGCCAGTACCGCCAGTGCGAGGACTGAAGCTTTCTTT. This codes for CASTASARTEAFF.

The CDR3 DNA sequence: TGTGCCAGCAGCTTGGGGACAGGCCCCTACGAGCAGTACTTC. This encodes CASSLGTGPYEQYF. The chain links TRBV5-4 to TRBJ2-7; TRBD1 matches at 7 bases. CDR1 is SGHNT, CDR2 YYREEE, per germline (reference sequence). V gave up 0 bases and J gave up 2 bases; unmatched junction bases: 2. The CDR3 is 14 amino acids.

CDR3 loop: CASSWTGAGTEAFF. As DNA, the CDR3 is TGCGCCAGCAGCTGGACAGGGGCAGGGACTGAAGCTTTCTTT. The chain recombines TRBV5-1 with TRBJ1-1; 9 positions agree with TRBD1. V trimming: 3 bases; J trimming: 5 bases; junction bases outside the gene matches: 5. Looked up from germline, CDR1 is SGHRS and CDR2 is YFSETQ. CDR3 length equals 14 residues.

CDR3 coding DNA: TGTGCCAGCAGTGAAGCGCCCGGGACAGGGGTTGAAAAACTGTTTTTT. This gives the protein CASSEAPGTGVEKLFF. V usage is TRBV6-1 and J usage is TRBJ1-4, with TRBD1 identical over 10 bases. Losses at the gene ends were 0 bases for V and 7 bases for J; bases not matched to a gene: 5. This CDR3 is built from 16 residues. CDR1 and CDR2 (germline): MNHNS, SASEGT.

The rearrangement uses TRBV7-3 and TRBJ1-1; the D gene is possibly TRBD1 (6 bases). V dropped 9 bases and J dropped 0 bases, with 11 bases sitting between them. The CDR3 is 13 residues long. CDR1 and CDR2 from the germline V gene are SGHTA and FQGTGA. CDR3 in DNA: TGTGCCAGTTCGACAGGCATGAACACTGAAGCTTTCTTT. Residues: CASSTGMNTEAFF.

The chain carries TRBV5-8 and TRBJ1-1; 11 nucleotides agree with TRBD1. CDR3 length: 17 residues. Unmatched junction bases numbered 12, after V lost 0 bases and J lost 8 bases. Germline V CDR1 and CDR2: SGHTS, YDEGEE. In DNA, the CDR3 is TGTGCCAGCAGCTTGGCCTGGTCGGACAGGGGGCGAATCGAAGCTTTCTTT. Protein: CASSLAWSDRGRIEAFF.

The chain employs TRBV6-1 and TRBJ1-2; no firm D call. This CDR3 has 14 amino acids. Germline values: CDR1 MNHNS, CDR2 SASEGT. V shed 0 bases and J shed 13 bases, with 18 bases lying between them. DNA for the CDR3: TGTGCCAGCAGTGAAGCGCAAAGACTCCCGCCCCTCACCTTC. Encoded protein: CASSEAQRLPPLTF.

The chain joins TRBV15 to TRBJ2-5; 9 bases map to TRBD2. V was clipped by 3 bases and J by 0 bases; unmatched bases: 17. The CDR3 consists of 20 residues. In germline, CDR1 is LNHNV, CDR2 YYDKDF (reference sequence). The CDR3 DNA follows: TGTGCCACCAGCAGCCCTCGGGGCGGGGGGGTGAAACGGTACCAAGAGACCCAGTACTTC. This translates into CATSSPRGGGVKRYQETQYF.

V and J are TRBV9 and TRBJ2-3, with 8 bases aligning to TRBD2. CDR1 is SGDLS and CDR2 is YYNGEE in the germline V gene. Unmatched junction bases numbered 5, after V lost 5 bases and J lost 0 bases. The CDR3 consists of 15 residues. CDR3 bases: TGTGCCAGCAGTTGGCGGGGGGATAGCACAGATACGCAGTATTTT. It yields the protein CASSWRGDSTDTQYF.

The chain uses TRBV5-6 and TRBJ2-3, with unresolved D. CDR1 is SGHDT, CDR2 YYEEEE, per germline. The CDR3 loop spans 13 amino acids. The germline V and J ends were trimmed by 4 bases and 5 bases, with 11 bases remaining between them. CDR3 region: CASSPLAVDTQYF. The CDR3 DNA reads TGTGCCAGCAGCCCCCTTGCGGTAGATACGCAGTATTTT. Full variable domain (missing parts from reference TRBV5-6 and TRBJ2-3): DAGVTQSPTHLIKTRGQQVTLRCSPKSGHDTVSWYQQALGQGPQFIFQYYEEEERQRGNFPDRFSGHQFPNYSSELNVNALLLGDSALYLCASSPLAVDTQYFGPGTRLTVL.

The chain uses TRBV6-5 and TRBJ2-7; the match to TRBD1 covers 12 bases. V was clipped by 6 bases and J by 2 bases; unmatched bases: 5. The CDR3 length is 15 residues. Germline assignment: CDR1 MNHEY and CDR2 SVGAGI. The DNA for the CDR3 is TGTGCCAGCAGCACGCGGGACAGGGGGCCCTACGAGCAGTACTTC. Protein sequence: CASSTRDRGPYEQYF.

The CDR3 DNA is TGTGCCAGCTCACCATGGGACAGATCTAACTATGGCTACACCTTC. Protein: CASSPWDRSNYGYTF. V is TRBV18 and J is TRBJ1-2; 7 nucleotides align to TRBD1. The CDR3 runs 15 residues. Germline values: CDR1 KGHSH, CDR2 LQKENI. V lost 2 bases, J lost 0 bases, and 3 bases stayed unmatched.

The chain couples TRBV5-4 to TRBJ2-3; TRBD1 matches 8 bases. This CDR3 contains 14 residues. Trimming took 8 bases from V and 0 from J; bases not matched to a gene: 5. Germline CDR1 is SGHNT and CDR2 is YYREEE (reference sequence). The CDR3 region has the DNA TGTGCCAGTACAACAGGGGGTAGCACAGATACGCAGTATTTT. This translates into CASTTGGSTDTQYF.

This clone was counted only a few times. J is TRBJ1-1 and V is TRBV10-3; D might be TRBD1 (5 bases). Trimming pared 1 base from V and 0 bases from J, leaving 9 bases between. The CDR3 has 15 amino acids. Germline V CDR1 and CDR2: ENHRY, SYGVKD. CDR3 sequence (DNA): TGTGCCATCAGTGAGTTCGGGGGTGTGAACACTGAAGCTTTCTTT. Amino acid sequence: CAISEFGGVNTEAFF.

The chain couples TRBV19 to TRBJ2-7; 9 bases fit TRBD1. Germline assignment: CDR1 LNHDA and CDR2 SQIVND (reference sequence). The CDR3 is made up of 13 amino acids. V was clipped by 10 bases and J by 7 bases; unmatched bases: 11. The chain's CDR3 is CATQLQGAGEQYF. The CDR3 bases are TGTGCCACCCAGTTACAGGGGGCGGGTGAGCAGTACTTC.

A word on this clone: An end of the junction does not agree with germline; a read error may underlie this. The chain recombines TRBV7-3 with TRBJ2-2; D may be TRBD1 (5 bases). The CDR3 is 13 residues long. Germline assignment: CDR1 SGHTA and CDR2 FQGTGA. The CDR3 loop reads CASSFAGQGELFF. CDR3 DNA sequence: TGCGCCAGCAGCTTTGCAGGGCAAGGGGAGCTGTTTTTT. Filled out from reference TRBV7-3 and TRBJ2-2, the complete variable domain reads GAGVSQTPSNKVTEKGKYVELRCDPISGHTALYWYRQSLGQGPEFLIYFQGTGAADDSGLPNDRFFAVRPEGSVSTLKIQRTERGDSAVYLCASSFAGQGELFFGEGSRLTVL.

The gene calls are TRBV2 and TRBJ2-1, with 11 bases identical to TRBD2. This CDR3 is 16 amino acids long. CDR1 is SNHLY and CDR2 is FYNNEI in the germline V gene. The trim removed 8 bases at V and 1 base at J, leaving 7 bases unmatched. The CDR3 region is CASRLAGTRSYNEQFF. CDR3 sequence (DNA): TGTGCCAGCCGACTAGCGGGGACCCGTTCCTACAATGAGCAGTTCTTC.

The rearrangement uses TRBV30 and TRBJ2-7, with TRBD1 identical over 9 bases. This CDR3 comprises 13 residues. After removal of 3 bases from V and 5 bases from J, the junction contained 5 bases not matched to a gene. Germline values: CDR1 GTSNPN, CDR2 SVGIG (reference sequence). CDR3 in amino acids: CAWSADRGNEQYF. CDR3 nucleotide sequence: TGTGCCTGGAGCGCGGACAGGGGAAACGAGCAGTACTTC.

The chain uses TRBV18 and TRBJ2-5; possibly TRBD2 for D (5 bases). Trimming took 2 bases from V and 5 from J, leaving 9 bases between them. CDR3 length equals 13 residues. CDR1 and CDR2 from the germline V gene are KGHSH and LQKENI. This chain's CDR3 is CASSPVGVETQYF. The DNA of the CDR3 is TGTGCCAGCTCACCAGTGGGAGTCGAGACCCAGTACTTC.

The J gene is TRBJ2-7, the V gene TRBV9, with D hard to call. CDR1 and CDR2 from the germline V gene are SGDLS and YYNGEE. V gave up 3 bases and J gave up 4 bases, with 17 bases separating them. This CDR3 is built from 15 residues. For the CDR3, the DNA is TGTGCCAGCAGCGAAGAACAACAGAAGTCTTACGAGCAGTACTTC. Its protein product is CASSEEQQKSYEQYF.

As DNA, the CDR3 is TGTGCCAGTACCGCGGGGGCTACCACAGATACGCAGTATTTT. The encoded protein is CASTAGATTDTQYF. The J gene is TRBJ2-3, the V gene TRBV19, with a tentative D call TRBD2 (7 bases). The CDR3 consists of 14 residues. Germline V CDR1 and CDR2: LNHDA, SQIVND (reference sequence). V lost 7 bases, J lost 2 bases, and 13 bases lay in between.

The CDR3 sequence is CASSERRDLFF. DNA of the CDR3: TGTGCCAGCAGTGAACGCAGGGATTTGTTCTTC. This chain links TRBV25-1 with TRBJ2-1; the D gene is possibly TRBD1 (5 bases). Germline CDR1 is MGHDK and CDR2 is SYGVNS. The CDR3 consists of 11 residues. V was shortened by 2 bases and J by 15 bases, with 11 bases between the two germline ends.

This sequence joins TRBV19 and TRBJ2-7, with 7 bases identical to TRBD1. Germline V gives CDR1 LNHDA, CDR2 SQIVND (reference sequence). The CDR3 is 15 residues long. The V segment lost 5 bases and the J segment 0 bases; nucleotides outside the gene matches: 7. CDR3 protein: CASSPWTGPSYEQYF. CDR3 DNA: TGTGCCAGTAGTCCGTGGACAGGACCCTCCTACGAGCAGTACTTC.

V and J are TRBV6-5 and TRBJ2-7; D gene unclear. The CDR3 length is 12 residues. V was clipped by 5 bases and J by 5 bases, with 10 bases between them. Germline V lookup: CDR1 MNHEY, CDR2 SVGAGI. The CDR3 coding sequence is TGTGCCAGCAGTCGTCCCCCCGACGAGCAGTACTTC. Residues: CASSRPPDEQYF.